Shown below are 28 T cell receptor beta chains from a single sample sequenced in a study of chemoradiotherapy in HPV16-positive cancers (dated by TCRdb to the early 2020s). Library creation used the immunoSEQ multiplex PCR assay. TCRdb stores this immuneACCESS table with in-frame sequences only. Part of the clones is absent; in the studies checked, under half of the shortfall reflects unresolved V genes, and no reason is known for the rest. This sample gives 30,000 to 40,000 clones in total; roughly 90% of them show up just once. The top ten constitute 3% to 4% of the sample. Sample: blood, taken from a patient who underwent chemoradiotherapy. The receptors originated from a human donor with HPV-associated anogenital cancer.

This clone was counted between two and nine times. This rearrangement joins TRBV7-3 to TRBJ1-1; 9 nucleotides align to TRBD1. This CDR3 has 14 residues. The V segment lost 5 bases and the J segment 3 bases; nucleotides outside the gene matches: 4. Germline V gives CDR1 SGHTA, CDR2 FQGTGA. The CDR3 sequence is CASSPGQGHTEAFF. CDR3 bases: TGTGCCAGCAGCCCGGGACAGGGTCACACTGAAGCTTTCTTT.

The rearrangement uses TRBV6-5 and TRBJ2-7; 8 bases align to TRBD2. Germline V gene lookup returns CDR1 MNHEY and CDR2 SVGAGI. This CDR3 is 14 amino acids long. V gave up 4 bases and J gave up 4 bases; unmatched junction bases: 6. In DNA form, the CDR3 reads TGTGCCAGCAGTTTCGCGGGGGGACCTTACGAGCAGTACTTC. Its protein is CASSFAGGPYEQYF.

CDR3 sequence (DNA): TGCAGCGTTGACTATCTTGGGGGTTCCGAAGCTTTCTTT. Protein product: CSVDYLGGSEAFF. The chain is built from TRBV29-1 and TRBJ1-1; possibly TRBD1 for D (5 bases). The germline gives CDR1 SQVTM, CDR2 ANQGSEA. The CDR3 is 13 amino acids. The ends were cut back, 3 bases at V and 8 bases at J, with 16 bases in the middle.

In DNA form, the CDR3 reads TGTGCCAGCAGCTTAGGACAGGGGGCCCAGTACTTC. Its translation is CASSLGQGAQYF. The chain joins TRBV5-6 to TRBJ2-5; TRBD1 aligns across 10 bases. V dropped 2 bases and J dropped 9; count of bases not matched to a gene: 1. CDR1 and CDR2 (germline): SGHDT, YYEEEE. The CDR3 is 12 residues long. The full variable domain, in which reference TRBV5-6 and TRBJ2-5 provide the parts outside the CDR3, is DAGVTQSPTHLIKTRGQQVTLRCSPKSGHDTVSWYQQALGQGPQFIFQYYEEEERQRGNFPDRFSGHQFPNYSSELNVNALLLGDSALYLCASSLGQGAQYFGPGTRLLVL.

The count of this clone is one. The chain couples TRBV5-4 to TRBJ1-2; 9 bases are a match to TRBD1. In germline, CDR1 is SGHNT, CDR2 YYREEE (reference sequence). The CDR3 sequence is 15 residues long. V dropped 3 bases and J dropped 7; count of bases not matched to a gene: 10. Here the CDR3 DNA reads TGTGCCAGCAGCTCCGGGACAGGGCCGATGGGTGGCTACACCTTC. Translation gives CASSSGTGPMGGYTF.

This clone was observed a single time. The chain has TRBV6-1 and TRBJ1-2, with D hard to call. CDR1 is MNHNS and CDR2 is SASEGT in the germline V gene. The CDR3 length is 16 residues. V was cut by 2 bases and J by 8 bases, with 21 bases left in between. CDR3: CASSEIRAVGFRGYTF. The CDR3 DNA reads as TGTGCCAGCAGTGAAATTAGGGCAGTGGGGTTTCGGGGCTACACCTTC.

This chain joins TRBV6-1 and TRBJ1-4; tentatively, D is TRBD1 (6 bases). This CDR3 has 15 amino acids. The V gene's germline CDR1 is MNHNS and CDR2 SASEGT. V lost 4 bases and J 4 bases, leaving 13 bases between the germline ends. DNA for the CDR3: TGTGCCAGCAGTGTGGACAGAGCTAGTAATGAAAAACTGTTTTTT. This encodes CASSVDRASNEKLFF.

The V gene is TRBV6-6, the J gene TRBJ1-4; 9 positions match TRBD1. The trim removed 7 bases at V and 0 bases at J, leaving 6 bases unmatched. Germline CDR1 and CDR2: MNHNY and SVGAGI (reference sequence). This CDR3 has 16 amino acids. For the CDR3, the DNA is TGTGCCAGCACCCACAGGGGGCAGGCAACTAATGAAAAACTGTTTTTT. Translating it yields CASTHRGQATNEKLFF.

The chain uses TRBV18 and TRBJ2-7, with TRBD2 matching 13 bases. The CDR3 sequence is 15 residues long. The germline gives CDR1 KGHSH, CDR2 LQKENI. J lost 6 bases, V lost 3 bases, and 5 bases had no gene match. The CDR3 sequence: CASSPGTSGDGEQYF. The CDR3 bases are TGTGCCAGCTCACCCGGGACTAGCGGGGACGGCGAGCAGTACTTC.

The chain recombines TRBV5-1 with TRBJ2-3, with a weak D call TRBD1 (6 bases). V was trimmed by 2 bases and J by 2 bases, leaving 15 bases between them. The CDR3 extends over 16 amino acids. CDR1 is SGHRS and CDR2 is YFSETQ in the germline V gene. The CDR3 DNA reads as TGCGCCAGCAGCTTCTCAAGGGGGTCATACACAGATACGCAGTATTTT. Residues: CASSFSRGSYTDTQYF.

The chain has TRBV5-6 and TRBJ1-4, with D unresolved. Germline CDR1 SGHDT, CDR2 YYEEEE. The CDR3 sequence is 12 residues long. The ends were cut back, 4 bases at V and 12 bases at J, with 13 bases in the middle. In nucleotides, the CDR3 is TGTGCCAGCAGCCCCCGTATGCAGGAACTGTTTTTT. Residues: CASSPRMQELFF.

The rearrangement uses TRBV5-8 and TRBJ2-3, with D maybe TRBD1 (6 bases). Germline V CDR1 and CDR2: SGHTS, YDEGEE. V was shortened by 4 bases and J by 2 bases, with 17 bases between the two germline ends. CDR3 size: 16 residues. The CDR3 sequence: CASSHWTSGVTDTQYF. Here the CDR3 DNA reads TGTGCCAGCAGCCACTGGACGTCAGGGGTCACAGATACGCAGTATTTT. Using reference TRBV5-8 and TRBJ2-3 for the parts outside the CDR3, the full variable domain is EAGVTQSPTHLIKTRGQQATLRCSPISGHTSVYWYQQALGLGLQFLLWYDEGEERNRGNFPPRFSGRQFPNYSSELNVNALELEDSALYLCASSHWTSGVTDTQYFGPGTRLTVL.

CDR3 in amino acids: CASSLPLTGGLSNEQFF. CDR3 DNA sequence: TGTGCCAGCAGCTTACCGCTAACAGGTGGCCTGAGCAATGAGCAGTTCTTC. The gene calls are TRBV7-8 and TRBJ2-1; tentatively, D is TRBD1 (5 bases). CDR3 length equals 17 residues. The germline V and J ends were trimmed by 2 bases and 6 bases, with 20 bases remaining between them. CDR1 and CDR2 from the germline V gene are SGHVS and FQNEAQ.

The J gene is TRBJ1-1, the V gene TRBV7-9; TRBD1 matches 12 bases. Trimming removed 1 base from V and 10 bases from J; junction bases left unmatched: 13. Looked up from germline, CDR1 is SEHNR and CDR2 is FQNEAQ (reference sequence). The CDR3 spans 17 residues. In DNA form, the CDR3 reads TGTGCCAGCAGCTTAGATCCTTGGGACAGGGGGCATGGAGGAGCTTTCTTT. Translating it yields CASSLDPWDRGHGGAFF.

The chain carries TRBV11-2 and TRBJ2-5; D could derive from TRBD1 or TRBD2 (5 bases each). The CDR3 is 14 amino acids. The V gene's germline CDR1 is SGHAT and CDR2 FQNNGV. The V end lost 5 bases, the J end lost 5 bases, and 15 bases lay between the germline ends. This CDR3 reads CASSLGRFSETQYF. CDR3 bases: TGTGCCAGCAGCCTGGGACGGTTTAGCGAGACCCAGTACTTC.

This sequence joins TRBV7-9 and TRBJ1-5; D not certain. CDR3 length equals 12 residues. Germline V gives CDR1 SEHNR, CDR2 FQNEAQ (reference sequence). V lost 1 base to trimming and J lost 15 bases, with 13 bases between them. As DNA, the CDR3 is TGTGCCAGCAGCTTAGAGGTCGGCTCCCGGCATTTT. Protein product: CASSLEVGSRHF. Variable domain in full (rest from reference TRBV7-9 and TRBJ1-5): DTGVSQNPRHKITKRGQNVTFRCDPISEHNRLYWYRQTLGQGPEFLTYFQNEAQLEKSRLLSDRFSAERPKGSFSTLEIQRTEQGDSAMYLCASSLEVGSRHFGDGTRLSIL.

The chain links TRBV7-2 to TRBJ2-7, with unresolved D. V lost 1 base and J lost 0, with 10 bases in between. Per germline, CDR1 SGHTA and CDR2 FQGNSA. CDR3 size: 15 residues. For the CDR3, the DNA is TGTGCCAGCAGCTTAGAATTGTTGCTCTCCTACGAGCAGTACTTC. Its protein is CASSLELLLSYEQYF.

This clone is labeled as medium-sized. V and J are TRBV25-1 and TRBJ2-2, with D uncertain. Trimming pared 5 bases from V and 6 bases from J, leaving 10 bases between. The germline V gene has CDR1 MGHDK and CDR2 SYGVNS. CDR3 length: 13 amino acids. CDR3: CASSQRDAGELFF. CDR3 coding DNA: TGTGCCAGCAGTCAGCGTGATGCCGGGGAGCTGTTTTTT.

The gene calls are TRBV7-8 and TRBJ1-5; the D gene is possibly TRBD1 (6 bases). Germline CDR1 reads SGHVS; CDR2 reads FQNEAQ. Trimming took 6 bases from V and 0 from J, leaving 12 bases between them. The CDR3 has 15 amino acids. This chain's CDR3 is CASSRTAYSNQPQHF. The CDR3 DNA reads TGTGCCAGCAGTAGGACAGCTTATAGCAATCAGCCCCAGCATTTT.

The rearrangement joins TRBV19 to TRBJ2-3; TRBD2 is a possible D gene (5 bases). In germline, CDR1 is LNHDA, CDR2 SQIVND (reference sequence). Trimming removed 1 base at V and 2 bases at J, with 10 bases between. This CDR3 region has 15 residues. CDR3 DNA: TGTGCCAGTAGTATAGTAAGCGGACCCACAGATACGCAGTATTTT. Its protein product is CASSIVSGPTDTQYF.

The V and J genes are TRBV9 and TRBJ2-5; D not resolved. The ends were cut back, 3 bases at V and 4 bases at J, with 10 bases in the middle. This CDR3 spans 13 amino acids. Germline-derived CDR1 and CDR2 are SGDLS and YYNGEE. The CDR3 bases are TGTGCCAGCAGCGCCAGCATGGGAGAGACCCAGTACTTC. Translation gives CASSASMGETQYF.

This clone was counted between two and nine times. The CDR3, as DNA: TGTGCCAGCAGCCCCGGGGGTAGCTCCTACAATGAGCAGTTCTTC. Translation gives CASSPGGSSYNEQFF. The rearrangement uses TRBV6-6 and TRBJ2-1; TRBD2 is a possible D gene (6 bases). This CDR3 spans 15 amino acids. V was pared by 6 bases and J by 0 bases, with 12 bases between. Germline V gene data show CDR1 as MNHNY and CDR2 as SVGAGI (reference sequence).

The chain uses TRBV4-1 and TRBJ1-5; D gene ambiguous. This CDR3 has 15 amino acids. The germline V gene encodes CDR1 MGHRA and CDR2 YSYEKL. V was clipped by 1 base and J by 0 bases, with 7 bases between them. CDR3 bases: TGCGCCAGCAGCCAAGGTTCCAATAGCAATCAGCCCCAGCATTTT. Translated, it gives CASSQGSNSNQPQHF.

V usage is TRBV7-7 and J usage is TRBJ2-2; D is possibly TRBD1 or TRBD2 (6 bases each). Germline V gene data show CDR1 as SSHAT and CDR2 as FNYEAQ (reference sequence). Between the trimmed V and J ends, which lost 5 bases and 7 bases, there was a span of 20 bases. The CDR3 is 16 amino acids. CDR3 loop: CASSPPGAGQRGELFF. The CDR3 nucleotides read TGTGCCAGCAGCCCTCCGGGGGCAGGGCAGCGCGGGGAGCTGTTTTTT.

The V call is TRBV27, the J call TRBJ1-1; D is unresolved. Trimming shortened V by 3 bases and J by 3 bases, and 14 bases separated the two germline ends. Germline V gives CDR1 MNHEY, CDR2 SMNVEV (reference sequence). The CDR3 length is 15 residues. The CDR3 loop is CASSFRPSGDTEAFF. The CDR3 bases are TGTGCCAGCAGTTTCCGGCCGAGTGGGGACACTGAAGCTTTCTTT.

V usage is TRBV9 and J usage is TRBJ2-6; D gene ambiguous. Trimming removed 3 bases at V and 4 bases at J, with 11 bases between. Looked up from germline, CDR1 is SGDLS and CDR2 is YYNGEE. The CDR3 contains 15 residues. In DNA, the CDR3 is TGTGCCAGCAGCGCGGTGGGTGGCGGGGCCAACGTCCTGACTTTC. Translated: CASSAVGGGANVLTF.

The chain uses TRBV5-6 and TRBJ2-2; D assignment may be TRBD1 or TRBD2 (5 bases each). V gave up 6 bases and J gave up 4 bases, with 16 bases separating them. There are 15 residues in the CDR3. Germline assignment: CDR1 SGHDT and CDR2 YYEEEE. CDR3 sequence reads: CASTLVAGGTGELFF. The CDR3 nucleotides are TGTGCCAGCACCCTGGTGGCTGGGGGCACCGGGGAGCTGTTTTTT.

CDR3 in DNA: TGCGCCAGCGAGGCCGCGGGGGGGGCCACAGATACGCAGTATTTT. Translation: CASEAAGGATDTQYF. The chain couples TRBV4-1 to TRBJ2-3; 9 bases align to TRBD2. Germline V gene data show CDR1 as MGHRA and CDR2 as YSYEKL. The trim removed 8 bases at V and 2 bases at J, leaving 8 bases unmatched. The CDR3 totals 15 residues.